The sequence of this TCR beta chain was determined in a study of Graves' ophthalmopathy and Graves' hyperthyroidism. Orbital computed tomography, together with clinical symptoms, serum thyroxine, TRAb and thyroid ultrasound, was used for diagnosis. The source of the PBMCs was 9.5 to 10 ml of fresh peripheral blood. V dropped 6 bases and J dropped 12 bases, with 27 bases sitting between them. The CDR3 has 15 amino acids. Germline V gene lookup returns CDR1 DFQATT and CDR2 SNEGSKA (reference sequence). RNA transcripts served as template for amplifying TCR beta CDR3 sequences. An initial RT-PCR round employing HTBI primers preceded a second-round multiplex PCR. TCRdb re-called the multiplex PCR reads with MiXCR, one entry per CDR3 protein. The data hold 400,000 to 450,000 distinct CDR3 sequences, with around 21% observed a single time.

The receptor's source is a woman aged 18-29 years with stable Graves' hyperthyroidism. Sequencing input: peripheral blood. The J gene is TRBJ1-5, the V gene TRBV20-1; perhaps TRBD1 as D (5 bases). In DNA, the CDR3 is TGCAGTGCGGCGGCGGGCGGGGCCCTGGAAGGGCTCCAGCATTTT. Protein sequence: CSAAAGGALEGLQHF.